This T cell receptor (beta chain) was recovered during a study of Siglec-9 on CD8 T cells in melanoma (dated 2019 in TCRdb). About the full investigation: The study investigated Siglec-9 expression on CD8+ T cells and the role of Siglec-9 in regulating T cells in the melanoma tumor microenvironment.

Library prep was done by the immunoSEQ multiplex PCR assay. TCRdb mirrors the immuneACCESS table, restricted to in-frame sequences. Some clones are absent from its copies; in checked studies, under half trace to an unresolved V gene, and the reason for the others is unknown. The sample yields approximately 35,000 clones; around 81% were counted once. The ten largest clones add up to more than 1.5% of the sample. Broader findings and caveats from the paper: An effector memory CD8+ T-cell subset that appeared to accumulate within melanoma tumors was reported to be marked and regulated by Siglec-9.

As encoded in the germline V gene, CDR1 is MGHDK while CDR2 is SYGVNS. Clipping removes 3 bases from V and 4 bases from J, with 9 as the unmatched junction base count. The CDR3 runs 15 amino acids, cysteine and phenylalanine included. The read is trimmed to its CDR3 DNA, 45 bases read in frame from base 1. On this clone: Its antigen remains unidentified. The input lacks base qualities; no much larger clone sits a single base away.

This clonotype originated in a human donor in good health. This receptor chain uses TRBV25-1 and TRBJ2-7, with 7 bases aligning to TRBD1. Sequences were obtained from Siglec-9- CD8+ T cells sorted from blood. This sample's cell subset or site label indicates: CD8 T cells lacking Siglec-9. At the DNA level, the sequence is TGTGCCAGCAGTGAGGTTCGGGACAGACTTTACGAGCAGTACTTC. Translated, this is CASSEVRDRLYEQYF.